A single sample gave rise to the 5 T cell receptor beta chains below, sequenced in a study of blood T cells in healthy people across ages. The use of a sample-barcoded 5' primer and a J-beta primer mix characterized a second PCR of about 6 to 12 cycles. Via MiXCR, TCRdb re-called the 5' RACE reads, giving one row per CDR3 protein. This sample has over 1,500,000 distinct CDR3 sequences, with about two fifths found just once. Sequencing was performed on blood. These receptors all stem from a human donor in good health.

This clonotype was counted many times. The chain combines TRBV6-5 with TRBJ2-7, with 7 positions matching TRBD2. Germline V gives CDR1 MNHEY, CDR2 SVGAGI. The CDR3 has 14 residues. V lost 5 bases, J lost 0 bases, and 4 bases stayed unmatched. CDR3 sequence reads: CASSSGDSSYEQYF. The CDR3 DNA follows: TGTGCCAGCAGTAGCGGGGATAGCTCCTACGAGCAGTACTTC.

The V and J genes are TRBV20-1 and TRBJ2-1; 13 bases fit TRBD2. CDR3 size: 15 residues. The trim removed 3 bases at V and 6 bases at J, leaving 5 bases unmatched. The germline V gene has CDR1 DFQATT and CDR2 SNEGSKA (reference sequence). CDR3 bases: TGCAGTGCTAGGCCACTAGCGGGGGGGCCCAATGAGCAGTTCTTC. Encoded protein: CSARPLAGGPNEQFF.

Here the CDR3 DNA reads TGTGCCACCAGTGATCCCCACGGGGGGCACATCTACAATGAGCAGTTCTTC. This gives the protein CATSDPHGGHIYNEQFF. The genes are TRBV24-1 and TRBJ2-1, with TRBD2 as a possible D gene (7 bases). This CDR3 region has 17 residues. Germline V CDR1 and CDR2: KGHDR, SFDVKD. The V and J ends lost 3 bases and 3 bases respectively, with 17 bases between them.

The V call is TRBV4-3, the J call TRBJ2-7; TRBD2 aligns across 7 bases. With V trimmed by 3 bases and J by 3 bases, 5 bases remained unmatched. There are 14 residues in the CDR3. Per the germline V gene, CDR1 is LGHNA and CDR2 is YSLEER. The CDR3 loop is CASSHLTGGYEQYF. The CDR3 DNA follows: TGCGCCAGCAGCCATCTCACGGGAGGCTACGAGCAGTACTTC.

The chain carries TRBV14 and TRBJ1-2, with a possible D match to TRBD1 (5 bases). V was clipped by 1 base and J by 3 bases, with 9 bases between them. Per the germline V gene, CDR1 is SGHDN and CDR2 is FVKESK. This CDR3 region has 14 residues. The CDR3 here is CASSQGSRDYGYTF. The DNA for the CDR3 is TGTGCCAGCAGCCAAGGGAGCAGGGACTATGGCTACACCTTC.